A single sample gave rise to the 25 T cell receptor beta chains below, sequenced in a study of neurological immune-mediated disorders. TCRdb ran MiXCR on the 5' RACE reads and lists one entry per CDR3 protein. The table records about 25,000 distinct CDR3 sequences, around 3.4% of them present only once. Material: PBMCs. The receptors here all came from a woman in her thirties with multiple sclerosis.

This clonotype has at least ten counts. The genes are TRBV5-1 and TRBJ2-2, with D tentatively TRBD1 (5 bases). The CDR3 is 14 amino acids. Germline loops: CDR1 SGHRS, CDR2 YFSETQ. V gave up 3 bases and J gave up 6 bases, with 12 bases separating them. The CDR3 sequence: CASSSGRVAGELFF. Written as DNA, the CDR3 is TGCGCCAGCAGCTCGGGCAGGGTCGCCGGGGAGCTGTTTTTT.

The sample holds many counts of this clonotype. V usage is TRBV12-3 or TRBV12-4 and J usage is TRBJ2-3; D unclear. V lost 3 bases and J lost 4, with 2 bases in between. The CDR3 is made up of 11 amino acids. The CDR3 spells CASSFADTQYF. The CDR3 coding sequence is TGTGCCAGCAGTTTCGCAGATACGCAGTATTTT.

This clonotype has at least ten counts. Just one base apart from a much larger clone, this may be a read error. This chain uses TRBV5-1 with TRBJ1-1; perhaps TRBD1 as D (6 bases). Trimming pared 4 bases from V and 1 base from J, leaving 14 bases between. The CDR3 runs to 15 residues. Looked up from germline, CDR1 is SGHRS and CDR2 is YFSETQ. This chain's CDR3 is CASSPGGTSNTEAFF. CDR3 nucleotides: TGCGCCAGCAGCCCTGGAGGGACATCGAACACTGAAGCTTTCTTT.

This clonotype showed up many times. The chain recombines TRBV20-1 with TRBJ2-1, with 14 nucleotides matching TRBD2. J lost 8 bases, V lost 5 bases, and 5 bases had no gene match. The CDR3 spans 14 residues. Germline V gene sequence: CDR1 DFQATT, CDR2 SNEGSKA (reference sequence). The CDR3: CSASGTSGRDEQFF. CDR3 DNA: TGCAGTGCTTCCGGGACTAGCGGGAGAGATGAGCAGTTCTTC.

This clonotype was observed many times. The DNA of the CDR3 is TGCGCCAGCAGGTTAGCGCCAAGCTCCTACAATGAGCAGTTCTTC. It translates to CASRLAPSSYNEQFF. This sequence joins TRBV5-1 and TRBJ2-1; a weak D match, TRBD2 (5 bases). Germline CDR1 SGHRS, CDR2 YFSETQ. CDR3 length: 15 amino acids. V lost 5 bases and J 0 bases, leaving 12 bases between the germline ends.

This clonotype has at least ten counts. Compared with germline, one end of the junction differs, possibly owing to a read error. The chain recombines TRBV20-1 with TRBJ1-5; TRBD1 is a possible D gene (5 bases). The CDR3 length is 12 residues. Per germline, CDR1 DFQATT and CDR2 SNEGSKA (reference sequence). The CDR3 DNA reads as TGCAGTGCCCTGGGGGGGGATCAGCCCCAGAATTTT. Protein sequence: CSALGGDQPQNF.

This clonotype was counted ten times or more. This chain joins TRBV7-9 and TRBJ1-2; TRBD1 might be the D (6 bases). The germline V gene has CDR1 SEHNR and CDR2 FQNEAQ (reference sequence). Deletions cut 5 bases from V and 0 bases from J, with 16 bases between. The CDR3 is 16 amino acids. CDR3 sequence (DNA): TGTGCCAGCAGCCTTAGTTGGCAGGGGACTAACTATGGCTACACCTTC. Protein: CASSLSWQGTNYGYTF.

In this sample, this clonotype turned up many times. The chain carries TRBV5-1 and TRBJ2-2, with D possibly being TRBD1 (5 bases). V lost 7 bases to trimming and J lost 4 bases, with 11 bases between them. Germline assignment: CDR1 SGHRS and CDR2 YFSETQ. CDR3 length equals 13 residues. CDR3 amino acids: CASSGQTTGELFF. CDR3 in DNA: TGCGCCAGCTCAGGGCAGACCACCGGGGAGCTGTTTTTT. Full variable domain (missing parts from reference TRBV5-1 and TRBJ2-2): KAGVTQTPRYLIKTRGQQVTLSCSPISGHRSVSWYQQTPGQGLQFLFEYFSETQRNKGNFPGRFSGRQFSNSRSEMNVSTLELGDSALYLCASSGQTTGELFFGEGSRLTVL.

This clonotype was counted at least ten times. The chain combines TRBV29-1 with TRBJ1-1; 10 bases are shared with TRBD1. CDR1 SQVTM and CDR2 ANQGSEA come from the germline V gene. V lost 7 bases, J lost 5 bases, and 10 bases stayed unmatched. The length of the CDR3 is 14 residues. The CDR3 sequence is CSARQGARGTEAFF. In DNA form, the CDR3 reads TGCAGCGCCCGACAGGGGGCTAGGGGGACTGAAGCTTTCTTT.

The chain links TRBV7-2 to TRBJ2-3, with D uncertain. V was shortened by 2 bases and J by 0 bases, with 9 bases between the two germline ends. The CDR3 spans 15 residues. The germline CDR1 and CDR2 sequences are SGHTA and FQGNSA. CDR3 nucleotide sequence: TGTGCCAGCAGCTTACTCCGAGGCAGCACAGATACGCAGTATTTT. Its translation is CASSLLRGSTDTQYF. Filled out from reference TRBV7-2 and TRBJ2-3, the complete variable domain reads GAGVSQSPSNKVTEKGKDVELRCDPISGHTALYWYRQSLGQGLEFLIYFQGNSAPDKSGLPSDRFSAERTGGSVSTLTIQRTQQEDSAVYLCASSLLRGSTDTQYFGPGTRLTVL.

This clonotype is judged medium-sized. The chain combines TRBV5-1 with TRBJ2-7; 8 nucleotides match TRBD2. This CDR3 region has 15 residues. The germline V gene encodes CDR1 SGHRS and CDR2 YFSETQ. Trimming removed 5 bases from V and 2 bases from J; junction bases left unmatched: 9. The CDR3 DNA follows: TGCGCCAGCAGTCCTTCAGCGGGAGCCCCCTACGAGCAGTACTTC. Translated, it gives CASSPSAGAPYEQYF.

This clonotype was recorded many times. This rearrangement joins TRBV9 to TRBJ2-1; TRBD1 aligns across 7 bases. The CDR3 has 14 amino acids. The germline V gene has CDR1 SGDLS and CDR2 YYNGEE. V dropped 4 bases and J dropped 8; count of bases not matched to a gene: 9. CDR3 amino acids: CASSMSTGTHEQFF. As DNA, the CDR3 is TGTGCCAGCAGCATGTCGACAGGGACCCATGAGCAGTTCTTC.

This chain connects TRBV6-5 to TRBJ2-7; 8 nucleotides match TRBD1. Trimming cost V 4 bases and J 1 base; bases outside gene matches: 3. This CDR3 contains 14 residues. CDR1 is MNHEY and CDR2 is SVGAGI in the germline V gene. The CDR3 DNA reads TGTGCCAGCAGTTGGACAGGGAGGTCCTACGAGCAGTACTTC. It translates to CASSWTGRSYEQYF.

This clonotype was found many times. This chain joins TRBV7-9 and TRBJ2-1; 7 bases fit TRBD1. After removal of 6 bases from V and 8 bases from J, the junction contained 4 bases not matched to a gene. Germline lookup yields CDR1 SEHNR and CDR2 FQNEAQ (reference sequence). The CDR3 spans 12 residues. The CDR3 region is CASSRQGYEQFF. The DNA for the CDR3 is TGTGCCAGCAGTAGACAGGGCTATGAGCAGTTCTTC.

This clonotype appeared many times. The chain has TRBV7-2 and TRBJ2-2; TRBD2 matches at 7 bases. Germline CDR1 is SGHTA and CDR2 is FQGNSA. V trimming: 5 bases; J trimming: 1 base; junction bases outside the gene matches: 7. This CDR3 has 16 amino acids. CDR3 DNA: TGTGCCAGCAGCCGATTGGGGGGGAGGAACACCGGGGAGCTGTTTTTT. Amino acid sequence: CASSRLGGRNTGELFF. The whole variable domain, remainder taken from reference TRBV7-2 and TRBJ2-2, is GAGVSQSPSNKVTEKGKDVELRCDPISGHTALYWYRQSLGQGLEFLIYFQGNSAPDKSGLPSDRFSAERTGGSVSTLTIQRTQQEDSAVYLCASSRLGGRNTGELFFGEGSRLTVL.

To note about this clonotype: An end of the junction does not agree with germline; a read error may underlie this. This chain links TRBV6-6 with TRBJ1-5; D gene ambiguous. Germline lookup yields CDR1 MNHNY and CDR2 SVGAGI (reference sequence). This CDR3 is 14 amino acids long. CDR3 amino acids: CASSSRQANQPQNF. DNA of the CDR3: TGTGCCAGCAGTTCGCGTCAGGCCAATCAGCCCCAGAATTTT.

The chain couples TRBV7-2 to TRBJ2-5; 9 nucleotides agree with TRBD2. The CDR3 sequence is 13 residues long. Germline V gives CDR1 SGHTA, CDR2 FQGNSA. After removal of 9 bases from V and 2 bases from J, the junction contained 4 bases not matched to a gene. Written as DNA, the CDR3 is TGTGCCAGAAGCGGGAGGCCACAAGAGACCCAGTACTTC. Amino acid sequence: CARSGRPQETQYF.

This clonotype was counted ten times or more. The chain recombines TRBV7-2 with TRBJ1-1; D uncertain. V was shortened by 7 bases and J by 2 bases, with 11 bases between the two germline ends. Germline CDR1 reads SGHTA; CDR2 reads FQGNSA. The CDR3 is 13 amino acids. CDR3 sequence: CASITSSNTEAFF. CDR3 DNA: TGTGCCAGCATCACATCGTCAAACACTGAAGCTTTCTTT.

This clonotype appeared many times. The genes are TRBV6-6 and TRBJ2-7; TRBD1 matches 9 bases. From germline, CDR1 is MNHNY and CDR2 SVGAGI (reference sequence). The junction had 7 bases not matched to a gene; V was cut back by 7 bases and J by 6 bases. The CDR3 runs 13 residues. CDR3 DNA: TGTGCCAGCACTAATACAGGGGGCGTCGAGCAGTACTTC. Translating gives CASTNTGGVEQYF.

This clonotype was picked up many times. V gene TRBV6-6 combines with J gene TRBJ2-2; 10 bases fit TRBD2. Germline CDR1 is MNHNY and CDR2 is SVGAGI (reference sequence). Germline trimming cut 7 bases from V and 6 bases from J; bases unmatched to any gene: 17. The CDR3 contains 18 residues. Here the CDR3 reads CASMDRALAGLYPGELFF. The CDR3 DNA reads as TGTGCCAGCATGGACAGGGCACTAGCGGGACTCTACCCCGGGGAGCTGTTTTTT.

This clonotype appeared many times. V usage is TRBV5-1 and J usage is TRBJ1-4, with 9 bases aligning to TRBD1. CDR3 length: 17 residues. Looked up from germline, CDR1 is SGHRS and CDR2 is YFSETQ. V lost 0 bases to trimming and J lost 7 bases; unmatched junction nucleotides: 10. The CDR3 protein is CASSLGYRGPVGEKLFF. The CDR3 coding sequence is TGCGCCAGCAGCTTGGGCTACAGGGGGCCGGTCGGTGAAAAACTGTTTTTT.

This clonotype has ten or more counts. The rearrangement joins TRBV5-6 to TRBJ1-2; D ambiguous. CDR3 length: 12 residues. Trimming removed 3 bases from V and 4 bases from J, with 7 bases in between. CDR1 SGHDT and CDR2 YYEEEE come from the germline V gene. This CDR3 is CASSSFPYGYTF. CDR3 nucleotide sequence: TGTGCCAGCAGCTCCTTCCCCTATGGCTACACCTTC.

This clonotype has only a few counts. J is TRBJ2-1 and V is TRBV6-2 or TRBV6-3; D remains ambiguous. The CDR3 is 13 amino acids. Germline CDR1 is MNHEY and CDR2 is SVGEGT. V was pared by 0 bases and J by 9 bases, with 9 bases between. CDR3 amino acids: CASSYSIVTEQFF. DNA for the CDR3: TGTGCCAGCAGTTACTCAATAGTGACTGAGCAGTTCTTC.

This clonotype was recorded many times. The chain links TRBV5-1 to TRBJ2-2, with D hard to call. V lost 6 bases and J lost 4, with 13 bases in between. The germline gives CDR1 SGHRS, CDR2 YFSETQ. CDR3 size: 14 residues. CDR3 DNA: TGCGCCAGCAAGCCAGAGTTGGGCACCGGGGAGCTGTTTTTT. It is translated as CASKPELGTGELFF.

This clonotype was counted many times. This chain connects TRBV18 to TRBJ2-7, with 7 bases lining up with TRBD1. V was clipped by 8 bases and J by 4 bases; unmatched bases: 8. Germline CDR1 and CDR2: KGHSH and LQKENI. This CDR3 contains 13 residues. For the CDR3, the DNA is TGTGCCAGCGGTGACAGGGTCAAGTACGAGCAGTACTTC. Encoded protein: CASGDRVKYEQYF.